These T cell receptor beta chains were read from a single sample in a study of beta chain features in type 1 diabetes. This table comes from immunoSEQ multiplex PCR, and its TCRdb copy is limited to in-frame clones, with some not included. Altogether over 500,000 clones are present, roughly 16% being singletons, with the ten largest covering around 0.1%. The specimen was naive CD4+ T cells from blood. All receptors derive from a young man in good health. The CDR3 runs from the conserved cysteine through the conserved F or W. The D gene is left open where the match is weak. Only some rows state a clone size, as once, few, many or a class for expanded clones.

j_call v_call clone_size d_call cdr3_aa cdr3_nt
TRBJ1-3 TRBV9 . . CASSVDFYTIYF TGTGCCAGCAGCGTAGATTTTTACACCATATATTTT
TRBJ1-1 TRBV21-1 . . CASSKAGVFIAEAFF TGTGCCAGCAGCAAAGCAGGGGTTTTTATCGCTGAAGCTTTCTTT
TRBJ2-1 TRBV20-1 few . CSASPGHQFF TGCAGTGCTAGTCCGGGGCATCAGTTCTTC
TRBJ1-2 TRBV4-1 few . CASSQMERARYGYTF TGCGCCAGCAGCCAGATGGAGAGGGCGCGGTATGGCTACACCTTC
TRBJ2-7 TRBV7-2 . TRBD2 CASSLGLAQRYYEQYF TGTGCCAGCAGCTTAGGACTAGCGCAACGATACTACGAGCAGTACTTC
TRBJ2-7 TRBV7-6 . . CASSFASAEQYF TGTGCCAGCAGCTTTGCTTCGGCTGAGCAGTACTTC
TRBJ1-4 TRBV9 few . CASSVTGWSEKLFF TGTGCCAGCAGCGTGACGGGGTGGAGTGAAAAACTGTTTTTT
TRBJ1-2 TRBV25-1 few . CASSGYRADYGYTF TGTGCCAGCAGTGGCTACAGGGCGGACTATGGCTACACCTTC
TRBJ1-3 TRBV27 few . CASRQRVGGNTIYF TGTGCCAGCAGGCAAAGGGTGGGAGGAAACACCATATATTTT
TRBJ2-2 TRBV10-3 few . CAISVTGEGPGELFF TGTGCCATATCCGTGACGGGAGAGGGTCCCGGGGAGCTGTTTTTT
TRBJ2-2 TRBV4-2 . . CASSPRQGGGPLGELFF TGTGCCAGCAGCCCCCGACAGGGAGGAGGTCCCCTCGGGGAGCTGTTTTTT
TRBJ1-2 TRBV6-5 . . CASSYSVGAPYGYTF TGTGCCAGCAGTTACTCGGTGGGGGCCCCCTATGGCTACACCTTC
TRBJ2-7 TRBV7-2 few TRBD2 CASSGGTSGAYEQYF TGTGCCAGCAGCGGTGGGACTAGCGGGGCCTACGAGCAGTACTTC
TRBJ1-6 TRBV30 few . CAWTGTLPTPLHF TGTGCCTGGACCGGGACACTCCCCACACCCCTCCACTTT
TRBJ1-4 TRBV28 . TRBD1 CASRRDRLSDRAEKLFF TGTGCCAGCAGGCGGGACAGGTTGTCGGATAGGGCTGAAAAACTGTTTTTT
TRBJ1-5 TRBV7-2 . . CASSLGTDQPQHF TGTGCCAGCAGCTTAGGGACAGATCAGCCCCAGCATTTT
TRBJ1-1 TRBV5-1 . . CASSLIPGATEAFF TGCGCCAGCAGCCTCATCCCTGGGGCCACTGAAGCTTTCTTT
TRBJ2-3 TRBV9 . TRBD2 CASSSTSGGPFSTDTQYF TGTGCCAGCAGCTCGACTAGCGGGGGCCCTTTTAGCACAGATACGCAGTATTTT
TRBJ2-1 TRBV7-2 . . CASSLEQAGLEFF TGTGCCAGCAGCTTAGAACAGGCGGGTTTGGAGTTCTTC
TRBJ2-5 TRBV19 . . CASSISGQETQYF TGTGCCAGTAGTATCTCGGGTCAAGAGACCCAGTACTTC
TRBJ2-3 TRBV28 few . CASSLYGGTDTQYF TGTGCCAGCAGTTTATACGGGGGCACAGATACGCAGTATTTT
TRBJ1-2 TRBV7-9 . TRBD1 CASSFTDRGGPGCTF TGTGCCAGCAGCTTTACGGACAGGGGCGGGCCGGGGTGCACCTTC
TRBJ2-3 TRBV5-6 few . CASSGEILDNTQYF TGTGCCAGCAGCGGTGAGATCCTCGATAATACGCAGTATTTT
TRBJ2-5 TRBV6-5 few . CASSYSTNHPQETQYF TGTGCCAGCAGTTACTCGACCAACCACCCCCAAGAGACCCAGTACTTC
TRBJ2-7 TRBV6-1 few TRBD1 CASSEQVSYRGWEQYF TGTGCCAGCAGTGAACAGGTCTCGTACAGGGGCTGGGAGCAGTACTTC
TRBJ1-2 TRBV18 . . CASSPPENYGYTF TGTGCCAGCTCACCACCTGAAAACTATGGCTACACCTTC
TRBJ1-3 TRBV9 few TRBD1 CASSVGGQGSGNTIYF TGTGCCAGCAGCGTAGGGGGACAGGGCTCTGGAAACACCATATATTTT
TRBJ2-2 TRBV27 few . CASSYSSGVNTGELFF TGTGCCAGCAGTTATAGCTCTGGGGTCAACACCGGGGAGCTGTTTTTT
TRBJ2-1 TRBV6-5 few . CASSYGGTIINNEQFF TGTGCCAGCAGTTACGGCGGGACGATAATAAACAATGAGCAGTTCTTC
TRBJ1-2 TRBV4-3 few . CASSQDEAGGYGYTF TGCGCCAGCAGCCAAGACGAGGCAGGAGGCTATGGCTACACCTTC
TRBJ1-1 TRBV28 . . CASSHKRRQRVNTEAFF TGTGCCAGCAGCCATAAACGCCGACAGAGAGTCAACACTGAAGCTTTCTTT
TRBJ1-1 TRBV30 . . CAWSVGVRTEAFF TGTGCCTGGAGTGTAGGGGTGCGGACTGAAGCTTTCTTT
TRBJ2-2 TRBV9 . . CASSSLPGLPNTGELFF TGTGCCAGCAGCTCCCTCCCGGGACTCCCAAACACCGGGGAGCTGTTTTTT
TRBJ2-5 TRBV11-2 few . CASSTLQQKTQYF TGTGCCAGCAGCACGCTTCAACAGAAGACCCAGTACTTC
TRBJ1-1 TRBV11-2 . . CASSLTGMAFF TGTGCCAGCAGCTTAACAGGGATGGCTTTCTTT
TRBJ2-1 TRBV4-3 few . CASSQDRGRQSGQFF TGCGCCAGCAGCCAAGACAGGGGAAGGCAGTCTGGGCAGTTCTTC
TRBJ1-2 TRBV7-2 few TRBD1 CASSLDRGNYGYTF TGTGCCAGCAGCTTGGACAGGGGGAACTATGGCTACACCTTC
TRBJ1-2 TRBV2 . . CASRGRGQGINYGYTF TGTGCCAGCAGGGGACGGGGGCAGGGTATTAACTATGGCTACACCTTC
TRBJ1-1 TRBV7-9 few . CASSRTANTEAFF TGTGCCAGCAGCAGGACAGCGAACACTGAAGCTTTCTTT
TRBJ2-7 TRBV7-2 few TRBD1 CASSTGQGLSYEQYF TGTGCCAGCAGCACGGGACAGGGTCTTTCCTACGAGCAGTACTTC
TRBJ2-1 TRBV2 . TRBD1 CASKRGPIGNEQFF TGTGCCAGCAAAAGGGGGCCGATTGGGAATGAGCAGTTCTTC
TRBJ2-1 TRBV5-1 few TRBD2 CASSLLRLAEPHEQFF TGCGCCAGCAGCTTGCTTAGGCTAGCGGAGCCTCATGAGCAGTTCTTC
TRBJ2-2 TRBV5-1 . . CASSPTARTGELFF TGCGCCAGCAGCCCGACAGCCCGGACCGGGGAGCTGTTTTTT
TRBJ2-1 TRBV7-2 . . CASSLAGTGPNEQFF TGTGCCAGCAGCTTAGCCGGCACGGGCCCCAATGAGCAGTTCTTC
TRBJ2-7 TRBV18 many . CASSRDSNSYEQYF TGTGCCAGCTCACGAGACAGTAACTCTTACGAGCAGTACTTC
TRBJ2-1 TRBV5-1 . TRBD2 CASSSTSGKGTYNEQFF TGCGCCAGCAGCTCGACTAGCGGGAAAGGTACCTACAATGAGCAGTTCTTC
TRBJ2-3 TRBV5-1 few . CASSLGLDTDTQYF TGCGCCAGCAGCTTGGGACTGGACACAGATACGCAGTATTTT
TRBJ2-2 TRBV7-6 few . CASSSRDIDTGELFF TGTGCCAGCAGCTCCCGGGACATTGACACCGGGGAGCTGTTTTTT
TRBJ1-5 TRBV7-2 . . CASSLGIGVNQPQHF TGTGCCAGCAGCTTAGGAATAGGGGTCAATCAGCCCCAGCATTTT